Shown below are 15 T cell receptor beta chains from a single sample sequenced in a study of OX40 agonist ivuxolimab in advanced cancers. Using immunoSEQ multiplex PCR, the repertoire was profiled, and TCRdb retains in-frame clones only, with some absent. The sample lists 50,000 to 65,000 clones, 81% occurring once. Sequencing was performed on CD4+ or CD8+ T cells sorted from blood, taken in a trial of the OX40 agonist ivuxolimab. All receptors come from an adult with an advanced solid tumor such as melanoma, head and neck, liver or kidney cancer.

Only one count was recorded for this clone. The V and J genes are TRBV21-1 and TRBJ2-3; the table's TRBD1 call for D was not verified on the DNA. TRBV21-1 is described as a pseudogene. CDR3 size: 14 residues. This CDR3 is CASSSRGGTDTQYF. In nucleotides, the CDR3 is TGTGCCAGCAGCAGTAGGGGCGGCACAGATACGCAGTATTTT.

The chain employs TRBV7-9 and TRBJ2-5; perhaps TRBD2 as D (6 bases). The germline V gene has CDR1 SEHNR and CDR2 FQNEAQ (reference sequence). Trimming took 4 bases from V and 5 from J, leaving 11 bases between them. The CDR3 is 13 residues long. Written as DNA, the CDR3 is TGTGCCAGCAGCTCCCCGGGGAGGGAGACCCAGTACTTC. Translation: CASSSPGRETQYF.

This clone has a single count. V gene TRBV6-5 combines with J gene TRBJ2-7; D is ambiguous. This CDR3 spans 14 amino acids. V lost 2 bases and J 5 bases, leaving 13 bases between the germline ends. In germline, CDR1 is MNHEY, CDR2 SVGAGI. This chain's CDR3 is CASSYNGPNNEQYF. The CDR3 DNA reads as TGTGCCAGCAGTTACAACGGACCGAATAACGAGCAGTACTTC.

The V and J genes are TRBV6-5 and TRBJ1-2; maybe TRBD1 (5 bases). This CDR3 is built from 12 residues. Germline values: CDR1 MNHEY, CDR2 SVGAGI. Trimming left V 10 bases short and J 5 bases short, with 14 bases between. In DNA form, the CDR3 reads TGTGCCACTGGGGGGTTACAGTATGGCTACACCTTC. Translated, it gives CATGGLQYGYTF.

V and J are TRBV7-9 and TRBJ1-2; D ambiguous. This CDR3 region has 14 residues. Germline V CDR1 and CDR2: SEHNR, FQNEAQ (reference sequence). The V end was cut by 1 base, the J end by 3 bases, with 9 bases between. CDR3: CASSLEGSYYGYTF. DNA of the CDR3: TGTGCCAGCAGCTTAGAGGGATCGTACTATGGCTACACCTTC.

CDR3 in DNA: TGTGCCAGTAGTATCTGGGAGAATCAGCCCCAGCATTTT. Protein: CASSIWENQPQHF. The chain links TRBV19 to TRBJ1-5, with D unresolved. The CDR3 spans 13 residues. V was pared by 3 bases and J by 4 bases, with 7 bases between. Germline V lookup: CDR1 LNHDA, CDR2 SQIVND (reference sequence).

The V gene is TRBV6-1, the J gene TRBJ1-2; D is uncertain. The CDR3 extends over 13 amino acids. Germline V CDR1 and CDR2: MNHNS, SASEGT. V was cut by 3 bases and J by 7 bases, with 12 bases left in between. Here the CDR3 reads CASSDGETRGYTF. DNA for the CDR3: TGTGCCAGCAGTGATGGAGAGACGCGTGGCTACACCTTC.

The chain combines TRBV10-3 with TRBJ2-1, with 7 bases that match TRBD1. This CDR3 is 17 amino acids long. J was trimmed by 0 bases and V by 3 bases; bases with no gene match: 8. Germline CDR1 is ENHRY and CDR2 is SYGVKD. The CDR3 region is CAISDRTGPSSYNEQFF. Written as DNA, the CDR3 is TGTGCCATCAGTGACCGGACAGGTCCGAGCTCCTACAATGAGCAGTTCTTC.

CDR3 bases: TGCAGTGCAACAGGGGGGTATGGCTACACCTTC. It codes for CSATGGYGYTF. The chain carries TRBV20-1 and TRBJ1-2, with 8 bases fitting TRBD1. Germline assignment: CDR1 DFQATT and CDR2 SNEGSKA (reference sequence). V lost 6 bases and J lost 5; bases outside the gene matches: 2. The CDR3 totals 11 residues.

The genes are TRBV30 and TRBJ2-2; the D gene could be TRBD1 or TRBD2 (5 bases each). The CDR3 covers 18 residues. Trimming removed 2 bases from V and 2 bases from J, with 21 bases in between. Per the germline V gene, CDR1 is GTSNPN and CDR2 is SVGIG (reference sequence). The CDR3 bases are TGTGCCTGGAGTTACAGAAAATCCGGGACGACCAACACCGGGGAGCTGTTTTTT. This encodes CAWSYRKSGTTNTGELFF.

This chain connects TRBV2 to TRBJ1-5; D not resolved. Germline assignment: CDR1 SNHLY and CDR2 FYNNEI. This CDR3 has 15 residues. V lost 3 bases, J lost 6 bases, and 15 bases lay in between. CDR3 in DNA: TGTGCCAGCAGTGACCCGCCAGGATCGGTTCAGCCCCAGCATTTT. This gives the protein CASSDPPGSVQPQHF.

V usage is TRBV19 and J usage is TRBJ1-3, with D possibly TRBD1 on 6 matching bases. V was shortened by 3 bases and J by 0 bases, with 15 bases between the two germline ends. Germline CDR1 and CDR2: LNHDA and SQIVND (reference sequence). The CDR3 spans 17 residues. The CDR3 region is CASSMDSRALSGNTIYF. In DNA form, the CDR3 reads TGTGCCAGTAGTATGGACAGTCGGGCGCTCTCTGGAAACACCATATATTTT.

The chain links TRBV5-1 to TRBJ1-4; 7 bases line up with TRBD1. Germline V gene lookup returns CDR1 SGHRS and CDR2 YFSETQ. V lost 0 bases to trimming and J lost 3 bases; unmatched junction nucleotides: 8. This CDR3 is 17 amino acids long. The CDR3 nucleotides are TGCGCCAGCAGCTTGGACAGGGGAGAAGGAGCTAATGAAAAACTGTTTTTT. It encodes CASSLDRGEGANEKLFF.

Note on this clone: One junction end disagrees with the germline gene, perhaps due to a read error. V and J are TRBV7-7 and TRBJ2-5, with D possibly TRBD1 on 5 matching bases. The CDR3 has 14 residues. Germline V gene data show CDR1 as SSHAT and CDR2 as FNYEAQ (reference sequence). The CDR3 region has the DNA TGTGCTAGCAGCTTGGGGCGGCTCCAAGAGACCCAGTACTTC. This translates into CASSLGRLQETQYF.

The V call is TRBV11-2, the J call TRBJ2-3; no reliable D call. Per germline, CDR1 SGHAT and CDR2 FQNNGV. This CDR3 has 12 residues. V was clipped by 1 base and J by 7 bases, with 6 bases between them. CDR3 loop: CASSLGVNTQYF. Written as DNA, the CDR3 is TGTGCCAGCAGCTTAGGGGTGAATACGCAGTATTTT.